Listed here are 21 T cell receptor beta chains from one sample, sequenced in a study of blood T cells in healthy people across ages. A J-beta primer mix and a sample-barcoded 5' primer were used in a second PCR of roughly 6 to 12 cycles. TCRdb re-called the 5' RACE reads through MiXCR, storing one row per CDR3 protein. The table records about 280,000 distinct CDR3 sequences, about 25% of them present only once. The sample comprised blood. These receptors came from a woman between 65 and 79 years old in good health.

This clonotype was seen repeatedly, ten times or more. The rearrangement joins TRBV14 to TRBJ1-1; TRBD1 agrees at 9 bases. This CDR3 has 15 residues. CDR1 SGHDN and CDR2 FVKESK come from the germline V gene. The V gene end was trimmed by 4 bases and the J gene end by 5 bases; junction bases not matched to a gene: 8. CDR3 residues: CASSRRTGAGTEAFF. CDR3 DNA sequence: TGTGCCAGCAGCCGACGGACAGGGGCCGGAACTGAAGCTTTCTTT.

The V and J genes are TRBV7-8 and TRBJ2-4; D call uncertain. V lost 5 bases and J 1 base, leaving 15 bases between the germline ends. Germline V gene lookup returns CDR1 SGHVS and CDR2 FQNEAQ. The CDR3 has 16 residues. The CDR3 sequence is CASSAIPGLAKNIQYF. DNA of the CDR3: TGTGCCAGCAGCGCAATTCCGGGTCTGGCCAAAAACATTCAGTACTTC.

V and J are TRBV7-3 and TRBJ2-2; no firm D call. From germline, CDR1 is SGHTA and CDR2 FQGTGA. With 4 bases removed from V and 4 bases from J, the gap between germline ends came to 10 bases. This CDR3 region has 14 residues. The CDR3 nucleotides read TGTGCCAGCAGCTCCCAGACGTCCACCGGGGAGCTGTTTTTT. Encoded protein: CASSSQTSTGELFF.

The chain links TRBV29-1 to TRBJ2-4; 7 nucleotides line up with TRBD1. V was pared by 6 bases and J by 1 base, with 6 bases of the junction left unmatched. This CDR3 has 14 residues. Looked up from germline, CDR1 is SQVTM and CDR2 is ANQGSEA. CDR3 protein: CSVPKDRAKNIQYF. CDR3 nucleotide sequence: TGCAGCGTGCCAAAGGACAGGGCCAAAAACATTCAGTACTTC. Drawing the rest from reference TRBV29-1 and TRBJ2-4, the complete variable domain is SAVISQKPSRDICQRGTSLTIQCQVDSQVTMMFWYRQQPGQSLTLIATANQGSEATYESGFVIDKFPISRPNLTFSTLTVSNMSPEDSSIYLCSVPKDRAKNIQYFGAGTRLSVL.

This clonotype appeared a few times. The V call is TRBV7-2, the J call TRBJ2-5; D possibly uses TRBD1 or TRBD2 (5 bases each). Near its end, the DNA agrees better with TRBJ2-7, so the J call may be wrong. The CDR3 extends over 15 amino acids. Germline V lookup: CDR1 SGHTA, CDR2 FQGNSA. CDR3 sequence reads: CASSPSRGSSYEQYF. In DNA, the CDR3 is TGTGCCAGCAGCCCCTCGAGGGGCAGCTCCTACGAGCAGTACTTC.

This clonotype was seen a few times. The rearrangement joins TRBV20-1 to TRBJ2-1; 9 nucleotides agree with TRBD2. CDR3 length: 14 amino acids. Looked up from germline, CDR1 is DFQATT and CDR2 is SNEGSKA (reference sequence). V lost 3 bases to trimming and J lost 8 bases; unmatched junction nucleotides: 8. CDR3 nucleotide sequence: TGCAGTGCTAGGTCGGCGGGAGGGTTTTATGAGCAGTTCTTC. This gives the protein CSARSAGGFYEQFF.

Ten or more counts support this clonotype. V and J are TRBV29-1 and TRBJ1-1; D gene uncertain. The CDR3 runs 11 residues. CDR1 is SQVTM, CDR2 ANQGSEA, per germline. The germline V and J ends were trimmed by 7 bases and 1 base, with 7 bases remaining between them. The CDR3 reads CSARANTEAFF. CDR3 bases: TGCAGCGCCCGGGCGAACACTGAAGCTTTCTTT.

The rearrangement uses TRBV5-6 and TRBJ1-2, with D perhaps matching TRBD1 (5 bases). Germline V lookup: CDR1 SGHDT, CDR2 YYEEEE. The V end lost 6 bases, the J end lost 3 bases, and 18 bases lay between the germline ends. The CDR3 is 15 amino acids. CDR3 protein: CASTPVGRDDYGYTF. Here the CDR3 DNA reads TGTGCCAGCACCCCGGTCGGCCGGGACGACTATGGCTACACCTTC.

This chain connects TRBV7-8 to TRBJ2-3; D is perhaps TRBD1 or TRBD2 (5 bases each). V was trimmed by 4 bases and J by 4 bases, leaving 21 bases between them. The CDR3 covers 17 residues. Germline CDR1 is SGHVS and CDR2 is FQNEAQ. CDR3 amino acids: CASSSKPGPWTPDTQYF. Written as DNA, the CDR3 is TGTGCCAGCAGCTCCAAGCCGGGACCATGGACCCCAGATACGCAGTATTTT.

In this sample, this clonotype turned up a few times. The CDR3 loop reads CSVADRGEGYTF. The DNA for the CDR3 is TGCAGCGTTGCGGACAGGGGGGAAGGCTACACCTTC. This chain joins TRBV29-1 and TRBJ1-2; TRBD1 matches 10 bases. In germline, CDR1 is SQVTM, CDR2 ANQGSEA. With V trimmed by 4 bases and J by 8 bases, 4 bases remained unmatched. This CDR3 has 12 residues. The entire variable domain, with the rest obtained from reference TRBV29-1 and TRBJ1-2, is as follows: SAVISQKPSRDICQRGTSLTIQCQVDSQVTMMFWYRQQPGQSLTLIATANQGSEATYESGFVIDKFPISRPNLTFSTLTVSNMSPEDSSIYLCSVADRGEGYTFGSGTRLTVV.

The genes are TRBV7-2 and TRBJ2-7; the D is unclear. V was shortened by 4 bases and J by 4 bases, with 11 bases between the two germline ends. Germline CDR1 reads SGHTA; CDR2 reads FQGNSA. This CDR3 spans 13 amino acids. The CDR3 nucleotides read TGTGCCAGCAGCTCCAACGCACATTACGAGCAGTACTTC. Translating gives CASSSNAHYEQYF.

Notes on this clonotype: One end of the junction does not line up with germline, which may come from a read error. The rearrangement joins TRBV10-3 to TRBJ2-7; TRBD2 agrees at 8 bases. Germline lookup yields CDR1 ENHRY and CDR2 SYGVKD. This CDR3 contains 16 residues. The CDR3 spells CAISAAKREFSYERYF. CDR3 nucleotide sequence: TGTGCCATCAGTGCCGCTAAGCGGGAGTTCTCCTACGAGCGGTACTTC.

J is TRBJ1-2 and V is TRBV5-1; 10 bases map to TRBD1. Trimming took 3 bases from V and 2 from J; bases not matched to a gene: 1. CDR1 is SGHRS, CDR2 YFSETQ, per germline. This CDR3 has 14 residues. This CDR3 is CASSSGQGNYGYTF. In DNA form, the CDR3 reads TGCGCCAGCAGCTCGGGACAGGGGAACTATGGCTACACCTTC.

About this clonotype itself: A junction end diverges from the germline sequence, so it may reflect a read error. This chain's CDR3 is CASTSVAGETQYF. The CDR3 nucleotides are TGTGCCAGCACCTCCGTCGCGGGTGAGACCCAATACTTC. The chain joins TRBV28 to TRBJ2-5, with a tentative D call TRBD2 (5 bases). The CDR3 runs to 13 residues. Germline V gene sequence: CDR1 MDHEN, CDR2 SYDVKM.

This chain joins TRBV7-9 and TRBJ1-1; D is unclear. With 1 base removed from V and 2 bases from J, the gap between germline ends came to 11 bases. Germline-derived CDR1 and CDR2 are SEHNR and FQNEAQ (reference sequence). The CDR3 sequence is 15 residues long. CDR3 DNA: TGTGCCAGCAGCTTAGTGGCGGCTCCTAACACTGAAGCTTTCTTT. Encoded protein: CASSLVAAPNTEAFF.

The chain joins TRBV10-3 to TRBJ2-7; possibly TRBD1 or TRBD2 for D (5 bases each). The CDR3 totals 18 residues. Germline CDR1 ENHRY, CDR2 SYGVKD. Trimming removed 4 bases from V and 3 bases from J, with 25 bases in between. In nucleotides, the CDR3 is TGTGCCATCAGTGGACTACCTACGGGGAAGGGGACCCTCTACGAGCAGTACTTC. It yields the protein CAISGLPTGKGTLYEQYF.

The chain employs TRBV7-2 and TRBJ2-5; D gene ambiguous. Germline CDR1 and CDR2: SGHTA and FQGNSA. V was pared by 7 bases and J by 5 bases, with 17 bases between. The CDR3 covers 14 residues. The CDR3 bases are TGTGCCAGCACACCATCGGTTCCCAAGGAGACCCAGTACTTC. It specifies CASTPSVPKETQYF.

This clonotype was picked up a small number of times. V is TRBV28 and J is TRBJ1-1; no clear D gene. V gave up 6 bases and J gave up 2 bases, with 10 bases separating them. Germline values: CDR1 MDHEN, CDR2 SYDVKM. This CDR3 has 13 residues. The DNA for the CDR3 is TGTGCCAGCAGCCATCGGCTTAACACTGAAGCTTTCTTT. As protein: CASSHRLNTEAFF. Using reference TRBV28 and TRBJ1-1 for the parts outside the CDR3, the full variable domain is DVKVTQSSRYLVKRTGEKVFLECVQDMDHENMFWYRQDPGLGLRLIYFSYDVKMKEKGDIPEGYSVSREKKERFSLILESASTNQTSMYLCASSHRLNTEAFFGQGTRLTVV.

In its sample, this clonotype was seen a few times. V and J are TRBV28 and TRBJ2-6; D is ambiguous. Germline V gives CDR1 MDHEN, CDR2 SYDVKM. This CDR3 has 15 amino acids. The ends were cut back, 2 bases at V and 2 bases at J, with 7 bases in the middle. The DNA for the CDR3 is TGTGCCAGCAGTTTAACCAGAGCTGGGGCCAACGTCCTGACTTTC. This encodes CASSLTRAGANVLTF.

This clonotype was counted between two and nine times. This CDR3 reads CASSPDRLDEKLFF. The CDR3 DNA is TGTGCCAGCTCACCTGACAGATTGGATGAAAAACTGTTTTTT. The chain has TRBV18 and TRBJ1-4; possible D gene TRBD1, 5 bases. In germline, CDR1 is KGHSH, CDR2 LQKENI. Trimming took 3 bases from V and 6 from J, leaving 11 bases between them. This CDR3 contains 14 residues.

This clonotype was detected many times. The gene calls are TRBV7-2 and TRBJ2-5; D is ambiguous. CDR3 length equals 12 residues. CDR1 and CDR2 from the germline V gene are SGHTA and FQGNSA. With 5 bases removed from V and 2 bases from J, the gap between germline ends came to 6 bases. The CDR3 spells CASSALQETQYF. DNA for the CDR3: TGTGCCAGCAGCGCATTACAAGAGACCCAGTACTTC.